These 32 T cell receptor beta chains were all obtained from the same sample, sequenced in a study of T cells after somatic rescue of genetic block. Method: immunoSEQ multiplex PCR; TCRdb's copy keeps in-frame clones and lacks some. The sample comprises some 68,000 clones, more than 75% of which are singletons, and about 3% rests with the top ten. The source material was peripheral blood mononuclear cells (PBMCs). The receptor source for this set is a man younger than 45.

This chain uses TRBV5-1 with TRBJ1-4, with a tentative D call TRBD1 (6 bases). CDR3 size: 14 residues. In germline, CDR1 is SGHRS, CDR2 YFSETQ. Trimming stripped 3 bases from V and 0 bases from J, with 6 bases between. For the CDR3, the DNA is TGCGCCAGCAGCTGGACAGCAACTAATGAAAAACTGTTTTTT. This encodes CASSWTATNEKLFF. Complete variable domain (other parts from reference TRBV5-1 and TRBJ1-4): KAGVTQTPRYLIKTRGQQVTLSCSPISGHRSVSWYQQTPGQGLQFLFEYFSETQRNKGNFPGRFSGRQFSNSRSEMNVSTLELGDSALYLCASSWTATNEKLFFGSGTQLSVL.

The chain has TRBV7-3 and TRBJ2-7; D unresolved. V dropped 2 bases and J dropped 6 bases, with 32 bases sitting between them. The CDR3 sequence is 20 residues long. From germline, CDR1 is SGHTA and CDR2 FQGTGA. This CDR3 is CASSLEHPLTYEQYLVEQYF. In DNA, the CDR3 is TGTGCCAGCAGCTTAGAACACCCTCTCACCTACGAGCAGTACCTCGTCGAGCAGTACTTC.

This chain uses TRBV9 with TRBJ2-1; D ambiguous. Germline CDR1 and CDR2: SGDLS and YYNGEE. The CDR3 sequence is 17 residues long. Between the trimmed V and J ends, which lost 0 bases and 1 base, there was a span of 14 bases. This chain's CDR3 is CASSVELGFASYNEQFF. Written as DNA, the CDR3 is TGTGCCAGCAGCGTAGAATTGGGGTTCGCGTCCTACAATGAGCAGTTCTTC. The entire variable domain, with the rest obtained from reference TRBV9 and TRBJ2-1, is as follows: DSGVTQTPKHLITATGQRVTLRCSPRSGDLSVYWYQQSLDQGLQFLIQYYNGEERAKGNILERFSAQQFPDLHSELNLSSLELGDSALYFCASSVELGFASYNEQFFGPGTRLTVL.

The J gene is TRBJ1-2, the V gene TRBV9; D is uncertain. Per germline, CDR1 SGDLS and CDR2 YYNGEE. The CDR3 consists of 14 residues. Trimming pared 2 bases from V and 6 bases from J, leaving 14 bases between. DNA for the CDR3: TGTGCCAGCAGCGTGGCCTCGGCGGGTCATGGCTACACCTTC. Protein: CASSVASAGHGYTF.

This sequence joins TRBV18 and TRBJ1-4; 11 nucleotides agree with TRBD1. CDR3 size: 17 residues. Germline V lookup: CDR1 KGHSH, CDR2 LQKENI. V lost 2 bases to trimming and J lost 0 bases; unmatched junction nucleotides: 2. In nucleotides, the CDR3 is TGTGCCAGCTCACCATTGGGACAGGGGGCAACTAATGAAAAACTGTTTTTT. Its protein is CASSPLGQGATNEKLFF.

The chain joins TRBV18 to TRBJ1-2; possibly TRBD1 for D (5 bases). Germline V CDR1 and CDR2: KGHSH, LQKENI. This CDR3 spans 17 amino acids. Trimming took 1 base from V and 0 from J, leaving 15 bases between them. The CDR3 sequence is CASSPREEGQTNYGYTF. CDR3 DNA: TGTGCCAGCTCACCACGGGAAGAAGGACAAACTAACTATGGCTACACCTTC.

The chain uses TRBV6-5 and TRBJ2-3; TRBD2 aligns across 10 bases. J gave up 3 bases and V 4 bases, and 4 bases lay outside the gene matches. Germline V CDR1 and CDR2: MNHEY, SVGAGI. This CDR3 spans 15 amino acids. The CDR3, as DNA: TGTGCCAGCAGTTTGCAGCGGGGGGGGACAGATACGCAGTATTTT. It translates to CASSLQRGGTDTQYF.

There are a few counts of this clone. The CDR3 nucleotides read TGTGCCAGTAAAGGAAGTCAGAACACTGAAGCTTTCTTT. Amino acid sequence: CASKGSQNTEAFF. V gene TRBV19 combines with J gene TRBJ1-1; D not resolved. The CDR3 has 13 residues. Trimming stripped 7 bases from V and 1 base from J, with 10 bases between. CDR1 and CDR2 (germline): LNHDA, SQIVND (reference sequence).

The V gene is TRBV29-1, the J gene TRBJ2-3; the D gene is possibly TRBD2 (5 bases). V was cut by 5 bases and J by 0 bases, with 12 bases left in between. The CDR3 spans 14 residues. The germline V gene encodes CDR1 SQVTM and CDR2 ANQGSEA. CDR3 residues: CSVQRGFSTDTQYF. CDR3 nucleotides: TGCAGCGTTCAACGGGGATTCAGCACAGATACGCAGTATTTT.

This clone occurred once. The chain has TRBV11-3 and TRBJ2-2; the match to TRBD1 covers 12 bases. This CDR3 is 18 amino acids long. The V and J ends lost 5 bases and 1 base, in that order; junction bases with no gene match: 8. CDR1 is SGHNT, CDR2 YENEEA, per germline. The CDR3 nucleotides are TGTGCCAGCAGCCCAGGGGACAGGGGGCAAATGAACACCGGGGAGCTGTTTTTT. Translated: CASSPGDRGQMNTGELFF.

The chain uses TRBV28 and TRBJ2-5; 12 positions match TRBD1. This CDR3 has 13 amino acids. The J segment lost 6 bases and the V segment lost 9 bases, leaving 5 bases of the junction unmatched. The germline V gene has CDR1 MDHEN and CDR2 SYDVKM. The CDR3 DNA follows: TGTGCCAGTGGGACAGGGGGCGGGAAGACCCAGTACTTC. As protein: CASGTGGGKTQYF.

The J gene is TRBJ2-7, the V gene TRBV4-2; 10 positions agree with TRBD2. Germline trimming cut 1 base from V and 2 bases from J; bases unmatched to any gene: 5. The length of the CDR3 is 16 residues. Germline V gives CDR1 LGHNA, CDR2 YNFKEQ. The CDR3 DNA reads TGTGCCAGCAGCCAAGGGCTAGCGGGAGTTACCTACGAGCAGTACTTC. Residues: CASSQGLAGVTYEQYF.

The J gene is TRBJ1-4, the V gene TRBV4-1, with D possibly being TRBD1 (5 bases). Trimming left V 3 bases short and J 0 bases short, with 14 bases between. There are 17 residues in the CDR3. Germline CDR1 reads MGHRA; CDR2 reads YSYEKL. The CDR3 DNA is TGCGCCAGCAGCCAGGGGCTCGGAGCTTCAACTAATGAAAAACTGTTTTTT. It yields the protein CASSQGLGASTNEKLFF.

V is TRBV6-6 and J is TRBJ2-7, with 7 bases lining up with TRBD1. The CDR3 contains 14 residues. Trimming took 7 bases from V and 0 from J; bases not matched to a gene: 6. Germline V gene sequence: CDR1 MNHNY, CDR2 SVGAGI (reference sequence). CDR3 amino acids: CASTWDSGSYEQYF. As DNA, the CDR3 is TGTGCCAGCACTTGGGACAGCGGCTCCTACGAGCAGTACTTC.

V and J are TRBV19 and TRBJ1-3; D not certain. The CDR3 covers 16 residues. Trimming removed 7 bases from V and 5 bases from J, with 21 bases in between. CDR1 and CDR2 (germline): LNHDA, SQIVND (reference sequence). CDR3: CASTPSRAEVRNTIYF. Here the CDR3 DNA reads TGTGCCAGTACCCCCAGCCGGGCCGAAGTTCGAAACACCATATATTTT.

The V and J genes are TRBV28 and TRBJ2-2, with 7 bases fitting TRBD2. Germline CDR1 reads MDHEN; CDR2 reads SYDVKM. The V and J ends lost 5 bases and 6 bases, in that order; junction bases with no gene match: 9. The CDR3 consists of 15 residues. The chain's CDR3 is CASSPSGFTSGELFF. CDR3 sequence (DNA): TGTGCCAGCAGTCCTAGCGGATTTACATCCGGGGAGCTGTTTTTT.

The V and J genes are TRBV19 and TRBJ2-2; 8 bases line up with TRBD1. The CDR3 is made up of 20 amino acids. With 7 bases clipped from V and 0 bases from J, the junction kept 19 bases outside the gene matches. Germline V CDR1 and CDR2: LNHDA, SQIVND (reference sequence). The chain's CDR3 is CASKRGPWPRQGPNTGELFF. The DNA for the CDR3 is TGTGCCAGTAAGAGGGGCCCTTGGCCTAGACAGGGGCCGAACACCGGGGAGCTGTTTTTT.

This clone was counted between two and nine times. The chain joins TRBV10-2 to TRBJ2-1, with TRBD2 as a possible D gene (5 bases). The CDR3 runs to 13 residues. The V end was cut by 11 bases, the J end by 5 bases, with 16 bases between. Looked up from germline, CDR1 is WSHSY and CDR2 is SAAADI. The CDR3 spells CASRRRRNNEQFF. The CDR3 bases are TGCGCCTCCAGGAGGAGGCGGAACAATGAGCAGTTCTTC.

V gene TRBV7-9 combines with J gene TRBJ1-1; D gene ambiguous. Trimming removed 1 base from V and 1 base from J, with 7 bases in between. CDR1 and CDR2 from the germline V gene are SEHNR and FQNEAQ (reference sequence). This CDR3 comprises 14 residues. The CDR3 here is CASSLGSENTEAFF. DNA of the CDR3: TGTGCCAGCAGCTTAGGATCTGAGAACACTGAAGCTTTCTTT.

This clone showed up just a few times. This sequence joins TRBV2 and TRBJ1-5; tentative D call: TRBD1 (5 bases). The CDR3 length is 14 residues. V lost 4 bases to trimming and J lost 6 bases, with 13 bases between them. Per the germline V gene, CDR1 is SNHLY and CDR2 is FYNNEI. CDR3 sequence: CASSAGLLLQPQHF. CDR3 in DNA: TGTGCCAGCAGTGCAGGGTTGCTGCTTCAGCCCCAGCATTTT. The full variable domain, completed using reference TRBV2 and TRBJ1-5, is EPEVTQTPSHQVTQMGQEVILRCVPISNHLYFYWYRQILGQKVEFLVSFYNNEISEKSEIFDDQFSVERPDGSNFTLKIRSTKLEDSAMYFCASSAGLLLQPQHFGDGTRLSIL.

This clone appeared a single time. J is TRBJ1-3 and V is TRBV30; D might be TRBD1 (5 bases). Between the trimmed V and J ends, which lost 8 bases and 0 bases, there was a span of 17 bases. The CDR3 is 15 residues long. CDR1 is GTSNPN, CDR2 SVGIG, per germline (reference sequence). The DNA for the CDR3 is TGTGCCCGGAAGGGGCAGGCCGGCTCTGGAAACACCATATATTTT. Translation gives CARKGQAGSGNTIYF.

This clone was recorded only once. The chain combines TRBV6-1 with TRBJ2-7; no clear D gene. The V and J ends lost 0 bases and 5 bases respectively, with 14 bases between them. Per the germline V gene, CDR1 is MNHNS and CDR2 is SASEGT. The CDR3 is 15 amino acids. The chain's CDR3 is CASSEALLGNDEQYF. CDR3 bases: TGTGCCAGCAGTGAAGCGCTATTGGGTAACGACGAGCAGTACTTC.

This chain uses TRBV29-1 with TRBJ2-3; TRBD2 aligns across 9 bases. V shed 4 bases, J shed 0 bases, and the junction held 5 bases outside the gene matches. Germline V gives CDR1 SQVTM, CDR2 ANQGSEA. This CDR3 is built from 15 residues. The CDR3 nucleotides read TGCAGCGTTGTGGTTGCGGGGGGGAGCACAGATACGCAGTATTTT. Its translation: CSVVVAGGSTDTQYF.

The V gene is TRBV19, the J gene TRBJ2-3; 9 bases are a match to TRBD2. The ends lost 6 bases at V and 8 bases at J; junction bases unmatched: 15. Germline V gene sequence: CDR1 LNHDA, CDR2 SQIVND (reference sequence). The CDR3 runs 16 residues. The CDR3 DNA is TGTGCCAGTAGAATCTCCACGCGGGGGGGCCAAGTTACGCAGTATTTT. Its protein product is CASRISTRGGQVTQYF.

V usage is TRBV5-1 and J usage is TRBJ2-5; TRBD1 agrees at 10 bases. CDR1 is SGHRS and CDR2 is YFSETQ in the germline V gene. V lost 0 bases, J lost 10 bases, and 9 bases stayed unmatched. The CDR3 is made up of 15 amino acids. This CDR3 reads CASSLVGQGGLDQYF. The CDR3 DNA is TGCGCCAGCAGCTTGGTTGGACAGGGGGGCTTGGACCAGTACTTC.

This chain connects TRBV9 to TRBJ2-1; TRBD1 agrees at 8 bases. The ends lost 3 bases at V and 8 bases at J; junction bases unmatched: 4. Germline CDR1 and CDR2: SGDLS and YYNGEE. CDR3 length: 13 residues. In nucleotides, the CDR3 is TGTGCCAGCAGCGGAGGGACAGGCTATGAGCAGTTCTTC. Translating gives CASSGGTGYEQFF.

This chain connects TRBV27 to TRBJ2-7; 8 bases map to TRBD1. Germline CDR1 MNHEY, CDR2 SMNVEV (reference sequence). There are 17 residues in the CDR3. With 4 bases clipped from V and 6 bases from J, the junction kept 17 bases outside the gene matches. The CDR3 DNA is TGTGCCAGCAGTTCGAACCGACTAGGACAGGGTGGAGGCGAGCAGTACTTC. This codes for CASSSNRLGQGGGEQYF.

The chain couples TRBV4-1 to TRBJ2-3; a weak D match, TRBD2 (7 bases). This CDR3 contains 16 residues. Germline CDR1 and CDR2: MGHRA and YSYEKL. V dropped 2 bases and J dropped 4 bases, with 16 bases sitting between them. CDR3 sequence reads: CASSQNPSGGPDTQYF. CDR3 in DNA: TGCGCCAGCAGCCAAAACCCGTCGGGGGGCCCAGATACGCAGTATTTT.

Written as DNA, the CDR3 is TGTGCCAGCAGTTACATAGGGGTGGCTGGCTACACCTTC. Its translation is CASSYIGVAGYTF. The rearrangement joins TRBV6-5 to TRBJ1-2, with D perhaps matching TRBD1 (5 bases). The germline V gene has CDR1 MNHEY and CDR2 SVGAGI. There are 13 residues in the CDR3. V lost 2 bases and J 7 bases, leaving 11 bases between the germline ends.

V usage is TRBV27 and J usage is TRBJ2-1, with TRBD2 matching over 7 bases. The ends lost 1 base at V and 3 bases at J; junction bases unmatched: 6. The CDR3 has 16 amino acids. The germline CDR1 and CDR2 sequences are MNHEY and SMNVEV (reference sequence). The CDR3: CASSLFPRTSYNEQFF. DNA of the CDR3: TGTGCCAGCAGTTTATTCCCCCGGACTAGCTACAATGAGCAGTTCTTC.

The chain links TRBV5-4 to TRBJ2-3; TRBD2 matches at 7 bases. This CDR3 has 18 residues. The V gene's germline CDR1 is SGHNT and CDR2 YYREEE (reference sequence). V lost 0 bases to trimming and J lost 2 bases; unmatched junction nucleotides: 12. CDR3 sequence: CASSLGRASSGSTDTQYF. The CDR3 region has the DNA TGTGCCAGCAGCTTGGGTCGCGCGTCTAGCGGTTCCACAGATACGCAGTATTTT.

The chain is built from TRBV29-1 and TRBJ2-7, with 7 bases that match TRBD1. Trimming at V came to 7 bases and at J to 5 bases, leaving 11 bases not matched to a gene. The CDR3 loop spans 13 amino acids. Germline assignment: CDR1 SQVTM and CDR2 ANQGSEA. The CDR3, as DNA: TGCAGCGCGAAACCTGGGGACAGTGACGAGCAGTACTTC. Residues: CSAKPGDSDEQYF.